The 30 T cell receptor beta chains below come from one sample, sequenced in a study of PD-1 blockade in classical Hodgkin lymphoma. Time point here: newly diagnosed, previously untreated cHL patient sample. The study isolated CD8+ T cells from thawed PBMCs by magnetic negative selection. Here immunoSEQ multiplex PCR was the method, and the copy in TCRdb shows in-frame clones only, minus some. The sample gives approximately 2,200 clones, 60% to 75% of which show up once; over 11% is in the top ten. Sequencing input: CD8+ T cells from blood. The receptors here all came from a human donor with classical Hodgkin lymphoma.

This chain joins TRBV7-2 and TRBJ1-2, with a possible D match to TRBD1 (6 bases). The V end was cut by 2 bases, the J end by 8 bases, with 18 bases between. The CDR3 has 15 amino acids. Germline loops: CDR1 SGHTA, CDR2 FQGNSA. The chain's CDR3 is CASSLSTGFAGGYTF. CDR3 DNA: TGTGCCAGCAGCTTATCAACAGGGTTTGCTGGGGGCTACACCTTC.

This CDR3 reads CASTGSDSAGELFF. CDR3 sequence (DNA): TGTGCCAGCACAGGGTCCGACTCGGCCGGGGAGCTGTTTTTT. J is TRBJ2-2 and V is TRBV28, with a tentative D call TRBD1 (5 bases). Germline V CDR1 and CDR2: MDHEN, SYDVKM. V dropped 7 bases and J dropped 6 bases, with 15 bases sitting between them. The CDR3 covers 14 residues.

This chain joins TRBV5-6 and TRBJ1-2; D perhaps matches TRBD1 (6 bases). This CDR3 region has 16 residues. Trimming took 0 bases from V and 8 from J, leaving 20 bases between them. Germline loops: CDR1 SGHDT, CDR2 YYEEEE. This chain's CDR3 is CASSLEGVRPRIGYTF. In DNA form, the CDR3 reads TGTGCCAGCAGCTTGGAGGGGGTCAGGCCCAGAATAGGCTACACCTTC.

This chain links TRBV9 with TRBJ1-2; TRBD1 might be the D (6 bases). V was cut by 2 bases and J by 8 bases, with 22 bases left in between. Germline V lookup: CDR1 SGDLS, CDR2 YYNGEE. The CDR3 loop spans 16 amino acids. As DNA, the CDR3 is TGTGCCAGCAGCGTCCGCCCTGTACAGGGAAATAGGGGCTACACCTTC. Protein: CASSVRPVQGNRGYTF.

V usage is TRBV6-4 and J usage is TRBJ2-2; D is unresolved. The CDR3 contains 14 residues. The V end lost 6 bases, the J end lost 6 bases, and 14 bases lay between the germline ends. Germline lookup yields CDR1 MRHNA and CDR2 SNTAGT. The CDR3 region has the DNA TGTGCCAGCAGAGGGTCAGACGGATCCGGGGAGCTGTTTTTT. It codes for CASRGSDGSGELFF.

Here the CDR3 reads CATSRDRQGGSDEQFF. CDR3 DNA sequence: TGTGCCACCAGCAGAGACCGACAGGGAGGATCGGATGAGCAGTTCTTC. The V and J genes are TRBV15 and TRBJ2-1; TRBD1 is a possible D gene (7 bases). Germline lookup yields CDR1 LNHNV and CDR2 YYDKDF (reference sequence). Deletions cut 0 bases from V and 8 bases from J, with 17 bases between. CDR3 length: 16 amino acids.

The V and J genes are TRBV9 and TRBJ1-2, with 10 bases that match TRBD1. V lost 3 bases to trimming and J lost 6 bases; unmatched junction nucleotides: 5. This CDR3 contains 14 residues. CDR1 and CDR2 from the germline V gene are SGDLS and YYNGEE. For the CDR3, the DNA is TGTGCCAGCAGCGGCGGGACAGGGGTGAATGGCTACACCTTC. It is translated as CASSGGTGVNGYTF.

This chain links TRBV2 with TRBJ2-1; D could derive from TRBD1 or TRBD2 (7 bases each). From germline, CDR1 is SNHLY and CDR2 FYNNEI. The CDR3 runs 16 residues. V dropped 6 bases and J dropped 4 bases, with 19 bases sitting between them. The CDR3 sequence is CASRKGQGGPYNEQFF. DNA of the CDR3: TGTGCCAGCAGAAAGGGGCAGGGGGGGCCGTACAATGAGCAGTTCTTC.

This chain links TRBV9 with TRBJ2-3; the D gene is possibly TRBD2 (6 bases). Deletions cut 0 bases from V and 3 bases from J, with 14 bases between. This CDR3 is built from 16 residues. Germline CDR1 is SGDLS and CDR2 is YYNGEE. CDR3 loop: CASSVGGALLTDTQYF. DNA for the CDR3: TGTGCCAGCAGCGTAGGCGGGGCTTTGTTGACAGATACGCAGTATTTT. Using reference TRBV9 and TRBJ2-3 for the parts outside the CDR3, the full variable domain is DSGVTQTPKHLITATGQRVTLRCSPRSGDLSVYWYQQSLDQGLQFLIQYYNGEERAKGNILERFSAQQFPDLHSELNLSSLELGDSALYFCASSVGGALLTDTQYFGPGTRLTVL.

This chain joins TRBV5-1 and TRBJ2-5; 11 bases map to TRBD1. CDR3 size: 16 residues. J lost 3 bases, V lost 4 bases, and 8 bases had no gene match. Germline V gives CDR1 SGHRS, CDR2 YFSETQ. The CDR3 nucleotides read TGCGCCAGCAGCCCCAACCCGGGACAGGGGGAAGAGACCCAGTACTTC. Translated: CASSPNPGQGEETQYF.

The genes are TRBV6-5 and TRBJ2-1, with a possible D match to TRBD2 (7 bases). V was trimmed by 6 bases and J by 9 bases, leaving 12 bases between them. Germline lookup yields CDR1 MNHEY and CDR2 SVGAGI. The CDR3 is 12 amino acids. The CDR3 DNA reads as TGTGCCAGCAGGGGGGGGGCGGGTGAGCAGTTCTTC. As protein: CASRGGAGEQFF.

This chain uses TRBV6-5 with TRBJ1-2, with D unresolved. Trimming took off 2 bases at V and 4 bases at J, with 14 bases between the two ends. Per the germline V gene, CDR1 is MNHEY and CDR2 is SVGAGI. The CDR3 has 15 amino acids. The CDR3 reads CASSYLPISRYGYTF. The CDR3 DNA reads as TGTGCCAGCAGTTACCTTCCCATCTCCCGCTATGGCTACACCTTC.

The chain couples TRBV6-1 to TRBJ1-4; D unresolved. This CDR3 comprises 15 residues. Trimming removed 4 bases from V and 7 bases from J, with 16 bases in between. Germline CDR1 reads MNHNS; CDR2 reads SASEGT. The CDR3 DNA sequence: TGTGCCAGCAGTGGTAACAACGGGTTTGGTGAAAAACTGTTTTTT. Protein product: CASSGNNGFGEKLFF.

The CDR3, as DNA: TGCAGCGTTGAAGGGACTAGCGGGAGGACGATGAGTTACAATGAGCAGTTCTTC. It specifies CSVEGTSGRTMSYNEQFF. This chain links TRBV29-1 with TRBJ2-1; 14 nucleotides line up with TRBD2. Germline V lookup: CDR1 SQVTM, CDR2 ANQGSEA. With V trimmed by 1 base and J by 4 bases, 9 bases remained unmatched. The CDR3 covers 18 residues.

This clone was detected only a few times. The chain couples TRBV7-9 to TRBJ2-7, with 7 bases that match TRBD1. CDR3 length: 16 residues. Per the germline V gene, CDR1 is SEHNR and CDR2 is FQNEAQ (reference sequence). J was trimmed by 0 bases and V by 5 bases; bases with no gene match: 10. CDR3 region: CASSPTDRLSSYEQYF. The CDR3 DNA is TGTGCCAGCAGCCCGACGGACAGGCTCAGCTCCTACGAGCAGTACTTC.

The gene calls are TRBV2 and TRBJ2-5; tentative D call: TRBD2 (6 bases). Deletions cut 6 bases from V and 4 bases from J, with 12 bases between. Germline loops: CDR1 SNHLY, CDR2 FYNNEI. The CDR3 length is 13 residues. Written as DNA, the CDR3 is TGTGCCAGCAGAGTTACTAGCCGAGAGACCCAGTACTTC. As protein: CASRVTSRETQYF.

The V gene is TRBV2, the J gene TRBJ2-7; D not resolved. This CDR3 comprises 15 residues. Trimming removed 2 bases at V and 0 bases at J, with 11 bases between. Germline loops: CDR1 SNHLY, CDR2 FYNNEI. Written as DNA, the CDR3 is TGTGCCAGCAGTGAATTTGGACGGACCTCCTACGAGCAGTACTTC. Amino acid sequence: CASSEFGRTSYEQYF.

The CDR3 nucleotides are TGTGCCAGCAAAAAGGCGGGATTTAACTATGGCTACACCTTC. This codes for CASKKAGFNYGYTF. This sequence joins TRBV6-5 and TRBJ1-2; D is unclear. The CDR3 covers 14 residues. The V gene's germline CDR1 is MNHEY and CDR2 SVGAGI. Between the trimmed V and J ends, which lost 7 bases and 1 base, there was a span of 13 bases.

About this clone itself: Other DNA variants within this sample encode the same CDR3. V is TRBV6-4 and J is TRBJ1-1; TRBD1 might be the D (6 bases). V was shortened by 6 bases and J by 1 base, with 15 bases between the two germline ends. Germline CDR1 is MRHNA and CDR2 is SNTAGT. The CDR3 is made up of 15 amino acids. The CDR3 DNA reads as TGTGCCAGCAGGGCTCCGGGACAACCGAACACTGAAGCTTTCTTT. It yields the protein CASRAPGQPNTEAFF.

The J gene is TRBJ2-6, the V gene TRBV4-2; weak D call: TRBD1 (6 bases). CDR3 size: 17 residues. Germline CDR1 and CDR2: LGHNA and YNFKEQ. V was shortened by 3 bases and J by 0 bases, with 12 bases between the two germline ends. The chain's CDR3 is CASSHADSSSGANVLTF. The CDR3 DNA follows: TGTGCCAGCAGCCACGCGGACAGCTCCTCTGGGGCCAACGTCCTGACTTTC.

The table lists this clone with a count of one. CDR3 loop: CASSVGLAGIPGTQYF. CDR3 coding DNA: TGTGCCAGCAGCGTAGGGCTAGCGGGGATTCCCGGTACGCAGTATTTT. This chain connects TRBV9 to TRBJ2-3, with 9 bases identical to TRBD2. J was trimmed by 8 bases and V by 0 bases; bases with no gene match: 10. From germline, CDR1 is SGDLS and CDR2 YYNGEE. The CDR3 is 16 residues long.

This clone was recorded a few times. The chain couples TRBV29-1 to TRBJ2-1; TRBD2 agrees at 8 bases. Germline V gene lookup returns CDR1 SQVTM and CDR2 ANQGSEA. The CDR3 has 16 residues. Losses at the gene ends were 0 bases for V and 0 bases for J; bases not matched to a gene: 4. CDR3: CSVEDPGTSSYNEQFF. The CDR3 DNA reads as TGCAGCGTTGAAGACCCCGGGACTAGCTCCTACAATGAGCAGTTCTTC.

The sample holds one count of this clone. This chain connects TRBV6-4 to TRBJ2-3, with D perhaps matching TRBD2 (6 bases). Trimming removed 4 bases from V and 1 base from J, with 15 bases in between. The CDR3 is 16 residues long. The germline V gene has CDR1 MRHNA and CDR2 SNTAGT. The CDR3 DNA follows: TGTGCCAGCAGTGCGGACGGAGCTAGCGGCACAGATACGCAGTATTTT. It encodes CASSADGASGTDTQYF.

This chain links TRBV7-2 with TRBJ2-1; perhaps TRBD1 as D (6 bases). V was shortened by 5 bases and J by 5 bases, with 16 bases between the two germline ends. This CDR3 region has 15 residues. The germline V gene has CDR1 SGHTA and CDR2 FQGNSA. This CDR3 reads CASSDPPGQDNEQFF. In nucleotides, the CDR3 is TGTGCCAGCAGCGATCCTCCGGGACAAGACAATGAGCAGTTCTTC.

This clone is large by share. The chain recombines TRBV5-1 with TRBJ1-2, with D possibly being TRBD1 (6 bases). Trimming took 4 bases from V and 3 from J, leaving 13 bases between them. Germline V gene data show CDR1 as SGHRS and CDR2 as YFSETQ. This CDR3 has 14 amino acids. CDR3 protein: CASSPTGGHYGYTF. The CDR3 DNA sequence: TGCGCCAGCAGCCCGACGGGGGGGCACTATGGCTACACCTTC.

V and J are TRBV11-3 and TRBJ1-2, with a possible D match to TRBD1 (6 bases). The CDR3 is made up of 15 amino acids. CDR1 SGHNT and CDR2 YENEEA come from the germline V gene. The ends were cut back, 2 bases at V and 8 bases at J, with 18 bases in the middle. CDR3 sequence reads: CASSLSTGFAGGYTF. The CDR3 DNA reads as TGTGCCAGCAGCTTATCAACAGGGTTTGCTGGGGGCTACACCTTC.

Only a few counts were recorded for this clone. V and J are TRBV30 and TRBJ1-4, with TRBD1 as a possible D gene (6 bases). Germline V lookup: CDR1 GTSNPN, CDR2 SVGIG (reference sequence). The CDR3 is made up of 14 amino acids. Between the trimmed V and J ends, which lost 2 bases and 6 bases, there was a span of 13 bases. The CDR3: CAWSSQGTDEKLFF. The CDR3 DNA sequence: TGTGCCTGGAGTTCACAGGGAACGGATGAAAAACTGTTTTTT.

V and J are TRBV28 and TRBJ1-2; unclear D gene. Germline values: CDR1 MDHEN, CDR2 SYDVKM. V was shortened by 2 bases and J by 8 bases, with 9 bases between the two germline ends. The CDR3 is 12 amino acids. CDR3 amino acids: CASSLMGRGYTF. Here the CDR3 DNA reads TGTGCCAGCAGTTTAATGGGCCGGGGCTACACCTTC.

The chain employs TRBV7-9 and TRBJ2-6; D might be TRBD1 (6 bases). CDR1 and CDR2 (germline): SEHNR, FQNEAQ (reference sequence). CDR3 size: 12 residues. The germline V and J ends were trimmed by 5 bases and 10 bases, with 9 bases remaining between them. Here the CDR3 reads CASSTDRNVLTF. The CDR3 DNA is TGTGCCAGCAGCACCGACAGGAACGTCCTGACTTTC.

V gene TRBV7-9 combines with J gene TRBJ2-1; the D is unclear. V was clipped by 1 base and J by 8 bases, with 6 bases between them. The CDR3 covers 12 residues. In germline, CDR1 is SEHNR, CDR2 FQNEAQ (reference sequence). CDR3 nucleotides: TGTGCCAGCAGCTTAGAAGACGATGAGCAGTTCTTC. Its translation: CASSLEDDEQFF.